These 9 T cell receptor beta chains share one sample of origin, sequenced in a study of graft-versus-host responses after intestinal transplantation. Clones were read by immunoSEQ multiplex PCR, and TCRdb kept only the in-frame ones, dropping some. This table holds roughly 120,000 clones, just under 95% found once. Antigens for these TCRs are unknown. Sequenced here: unstimulated CD4+ T cells sorted from spleen or lymph node cells, sampled before intestinal transplant. The receptor set was obtained from a human donor who received an intestinal transplant.

J is TRBJ1-2 and V is TRBV7-2, with 9 bases lining up with TRBD1. The CDR3 is 15 amino acids. Per the germline V gene, CDR1 is SGHTA and CDR2 is FQGNSA. The J segment lost 8 bases and the V segment lost 5 bases, leaving 12 bases of the junction unmatched. This chain's CDR3 is CASSRRGTGTGGYTF. For the CDR3, the DNA is TGTGCCAGCAGCCGTAGGGGGACAGGGACAGGGGGCTACACCTTC.

In its sample, this clone was seen once. V gene TRBV27 combines with J gene TRBJ1-2; the match to TRBD1 covers 8 bases. The germline gives CDR1 MNHEY, CDR2 SMNVEV (reference sequence). The CDR3 length is 13 residues. J was trimmed by 7 bases and V by 4 bases; bases with no gene match: 5. The CDR3 nucleotides read TGTGCCAGCAGTTCACAGGGGGTCCGTGGCTACACCTTC. Its translation: CASSSQGVRGYTF.

This chain connects TRBV18 to TRBJ1-2, with 10 bases aligning to TRBD1. After removal of 5 bases from V and 7 bases from J, the junction contained 10 bases not matched to a gene. Germline CDR1 KGHSH, CDR2 LQKENI. The CDR3 is 15 residues long. The CDR3 is CASSSPDRGMRGYTF. CDR3 DNA: TGTGCCAGCTCATCCCCGGACAGGGGGATGCGTGGCTACACCTTC.

In DNA, the CDR3 is TGTGCCAGCAGCTTAGGGGCTCCCGCGGATACGCAGTATTTT. Translating gives CASSLGAPADTQYF. V gene TRBV7-6 combines with J gene TRBJ2-3; D gene ambiguous. This CDR3 has 14 residues. Germline V gene data show CDR1 as SGHVS and CDR2 as FNYEAQ. Trimming cost V 1 base and J 6 bases, with 11 bases left between them.

The chain is built from TRBV6-1 and TRBJ1-2, with 8 bases matching TRBD1. This CDR3 region has 12 residues. V was pared by 6 bases and J by 8 bases, with 5 bases of the junction left unmatched. Germline assignment: CDR1 MNHNS and CDR2 SASEGT. CDR3 in amino acids: CASRTTGEGYTF. Here the CDR3 DNA reads TGTGCCAGCAGAACGACAGGGGAAGGCTACACCTTC.

The gene calls are TRBV30 and TRBJ1-3; the D gene is possibly TRBD1 (5 bases). The length of the CDR3 is 17 residues. The germline V and J ends were trimmed by 2 bases and 0 bases, with 17 bases remaining between them. In germline, CDR1 is GTSNPN, CDR2 SVGIG (reference sequence). CDR3 coding DNA: TGTGCCTGGAGTAGAGGGACCCTACTCTTCTCTGGAAACACCATATATTTT. Amino acid sequence: CAWSRGTLLFSGNTIYF.

This chain joins TRBV18 and TRBJ2-7, with D possibly being TRBD1 or TRBD2 (5 bases each). Trimming left V 3 bases short and J 2 bases short, with 11 bases between. The CDR3 consists of 14 residues. The germline CDR1 and CDR2 sequences are KGHSH and LQKENI. Here the CDR3 reads CASSPGRDPYEQYF. The CDR3 DNA sequence: TGTGCCAGCTCACCGGGACGGGATCCCTACGAGCAGTACTTC.

The genes are TRBV27 and TRBJ1-1; 7 bases match TRBD1. The germline V gene has CDR1 MNHEY and CDR2 SMNVEV (reference sequence). The CDR3 totals 14 residues. V dropped 3 bases and J dropped 1; count of bases not matched to a gene: 2. The CDR3 protein is CASSLDRTNTEAFF. CDR3 in DNA: TGTGCCAGCAGTTTGGACAGGACGAACACTGAAGCTTTCTTT.

This rearrangement joins TRBV5-1 to TRBJ2-3, with D possibly matching TRBD2 (6 bases). The CDR3 spans 16 residues. The germline gives CDR1 SGHRS, CDR2 YFSETQ. Trimming pared 0 bases from V and 2 bases from J, leaving 13 bases between. The CDR3 loop is CASSLAGGLYTDTQYF. The CDR3 DNA is TGCGCCAGCAGCTTGGCTGGGGGACTCTACACAGATACGCAGTATTTT.